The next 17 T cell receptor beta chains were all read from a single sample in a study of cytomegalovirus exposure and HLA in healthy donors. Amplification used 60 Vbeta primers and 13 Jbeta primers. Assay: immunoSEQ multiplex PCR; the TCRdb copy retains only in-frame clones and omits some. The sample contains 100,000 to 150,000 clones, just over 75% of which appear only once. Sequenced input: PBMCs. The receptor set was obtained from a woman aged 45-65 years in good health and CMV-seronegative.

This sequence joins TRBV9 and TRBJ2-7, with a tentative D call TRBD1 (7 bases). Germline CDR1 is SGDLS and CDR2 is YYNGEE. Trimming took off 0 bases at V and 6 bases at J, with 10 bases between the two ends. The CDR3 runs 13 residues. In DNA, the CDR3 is TGTGCCAGCAGCGTAGGGCAGGGGGGCGAGCAGTACGTC. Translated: CASSVGQGGEQYV.

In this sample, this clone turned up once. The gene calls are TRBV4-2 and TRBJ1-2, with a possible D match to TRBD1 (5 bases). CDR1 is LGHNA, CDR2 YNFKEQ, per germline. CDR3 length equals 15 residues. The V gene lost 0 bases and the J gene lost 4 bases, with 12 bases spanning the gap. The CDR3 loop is CASSQEGEVSYGYTF. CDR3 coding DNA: TGTGCCAGCAGCCAAGAGGGGGAGGTGAGCTATGGCTACACCTTC.

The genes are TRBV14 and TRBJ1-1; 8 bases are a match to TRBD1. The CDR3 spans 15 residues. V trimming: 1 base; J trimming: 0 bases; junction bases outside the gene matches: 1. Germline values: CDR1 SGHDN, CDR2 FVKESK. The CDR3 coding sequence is TGTGCCAGCAGCCAAGCAGGGGGCTTGAACACTGAAGCTTTCTTT. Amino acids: CASSQAGGLNTEAFF.

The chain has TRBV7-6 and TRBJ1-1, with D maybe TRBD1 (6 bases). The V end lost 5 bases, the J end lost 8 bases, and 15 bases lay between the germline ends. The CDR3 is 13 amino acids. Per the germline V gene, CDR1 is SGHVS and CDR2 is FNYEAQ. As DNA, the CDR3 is TGTGCCAGCAGCGGAAGGGGGGGGAAAGAAGCTTTCTTT. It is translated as CASSGRGGKEAFF.

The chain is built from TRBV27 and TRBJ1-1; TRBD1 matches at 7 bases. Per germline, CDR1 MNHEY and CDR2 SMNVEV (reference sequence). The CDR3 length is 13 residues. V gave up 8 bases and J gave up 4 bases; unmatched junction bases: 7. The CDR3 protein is CASGYRGSTEAFF. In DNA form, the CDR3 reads TGTGCCAGCGGCTACAGGGGATCCACTGAAGCTTTCTTT.

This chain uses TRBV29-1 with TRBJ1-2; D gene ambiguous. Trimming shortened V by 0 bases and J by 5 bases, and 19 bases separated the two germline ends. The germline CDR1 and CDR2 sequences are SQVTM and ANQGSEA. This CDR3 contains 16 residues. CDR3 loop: CSVEDLVIGSWYGYTF. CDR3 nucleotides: TGCAGCGTTGAAGACCTCGTCATAGGGAGCTGGTATGGCTACACCTTC. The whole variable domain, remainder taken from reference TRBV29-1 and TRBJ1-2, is SAVISQKPSRDICQRGTSLTIQCQVDSQVTMMFWYRQQPGQSLTLIATANQGSEATYESGFVIDKFPISRPNLTFSTLTVSNMSPEDSSIYLCSVEDLVIGSWYGYTFGSGTRLTVV.

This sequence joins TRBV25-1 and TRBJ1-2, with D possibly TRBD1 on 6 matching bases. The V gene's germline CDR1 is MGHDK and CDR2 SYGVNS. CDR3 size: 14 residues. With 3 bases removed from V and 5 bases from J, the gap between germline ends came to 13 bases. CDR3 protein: CASSDGGGAYGYTF. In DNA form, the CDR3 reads TGTGCCAGCAGTGATGGAGGGGGGGCATATGGCTACACCTTC.

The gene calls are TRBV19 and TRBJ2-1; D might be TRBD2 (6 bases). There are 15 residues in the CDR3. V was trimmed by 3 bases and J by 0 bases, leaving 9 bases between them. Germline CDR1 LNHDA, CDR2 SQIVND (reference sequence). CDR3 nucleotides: TGTGCCAGTAGTATTGGGACTGGCTCCTACAATGAGCAGTTCTTC. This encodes CASSIGTGSYNEQFF.

For the CDR3, the DNA is TGTGCCAGCTCACCGGGGACAGGGGGCCGTACTGAAGCTTTCTTT. Amino acid sequence: CASSPGTGGRTEAFF. This sequence joins TRBV18 and TRBJ1-1; 12 nucleotides align to TRBD1. V dropped 3 bases and J dropped 5; count of bases not matched to a gene: 4. This CDR3 spans 15 amino acids. Germline V gene lookup returns CDR1 KGHSH and CDR2 LQKENI.

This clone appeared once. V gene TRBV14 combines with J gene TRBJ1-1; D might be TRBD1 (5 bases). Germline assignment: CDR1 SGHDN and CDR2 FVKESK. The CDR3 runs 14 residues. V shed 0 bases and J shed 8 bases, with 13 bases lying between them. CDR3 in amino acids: CASSQDWAGREAFF. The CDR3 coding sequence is TGTGCCAGCAGCCAAGATTGGGCGGGACGGGAAGCTTTCTTT.

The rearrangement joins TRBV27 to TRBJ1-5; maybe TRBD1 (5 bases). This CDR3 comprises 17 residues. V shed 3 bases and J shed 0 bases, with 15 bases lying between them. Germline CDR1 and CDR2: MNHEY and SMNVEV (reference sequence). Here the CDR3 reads CASSFLHPDSSNQPQHF. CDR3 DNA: TGTGCCAGCAGTTTCCTCCACCCCGACAGTAGCAATCAGCCCCAGCATTTT.

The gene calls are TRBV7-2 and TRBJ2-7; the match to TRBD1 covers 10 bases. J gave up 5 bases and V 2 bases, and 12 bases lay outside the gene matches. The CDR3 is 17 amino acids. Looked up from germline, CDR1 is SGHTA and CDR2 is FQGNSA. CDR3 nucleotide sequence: TGTGCCAGCAGCTTACCCGCCCGCGATGGGACAGGGGACGAGCAGTACTTC. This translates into CASSLPARDGTGDEQYF.

The CDR3 nucleotides are TGTGCCAGCAGCTCGGGACACAGCTCCTACGAGCAGTACTTC. As protein: CASSSGHSSYEQYF. This chain joins TRBV13 and TRBJ2-7; D may be TRBD1 (6 bases). This CDR3 has 14 residues. Germline V gives CDR1 PRHDT, CDR2 FYEKMQ (reference sequence). Trimming took off 4 bases at V and 0 bases at J, with 10 bases between the two ends.

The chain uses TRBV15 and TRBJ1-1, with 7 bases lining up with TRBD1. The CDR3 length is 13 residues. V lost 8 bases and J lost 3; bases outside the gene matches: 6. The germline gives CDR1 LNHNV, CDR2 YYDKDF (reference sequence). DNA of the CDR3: TGTGCCACCCGGGACAGACGGGACACTGAAGCTTTCTTT. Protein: CATRDRRDTEAFF.

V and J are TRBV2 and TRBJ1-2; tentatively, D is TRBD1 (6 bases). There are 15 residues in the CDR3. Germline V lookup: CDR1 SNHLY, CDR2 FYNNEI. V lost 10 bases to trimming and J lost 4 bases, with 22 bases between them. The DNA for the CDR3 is TGTGCCACCCTACCTACAGGGACCTCGACCTATGGCTACACCTTC. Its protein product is CATLPTGTSTYGYTF.

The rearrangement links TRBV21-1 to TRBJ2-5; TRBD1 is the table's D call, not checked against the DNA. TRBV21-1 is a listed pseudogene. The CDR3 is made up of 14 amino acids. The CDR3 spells CASSLPPQVRTQYF. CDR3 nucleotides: TGTGCCAGCAGCCTCCCCCCCCAGGTCCGTACCCAGTACTTC.

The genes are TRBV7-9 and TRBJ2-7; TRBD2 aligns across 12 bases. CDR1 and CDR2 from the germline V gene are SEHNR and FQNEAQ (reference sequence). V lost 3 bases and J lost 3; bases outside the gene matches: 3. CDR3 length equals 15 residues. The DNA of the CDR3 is TGTGCCAGCAGCTTGATGACTAGCGGGAGCTACGAGCAGTACTTC. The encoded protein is CASSLMTSGSYEQYF.